Reported below is one T cell receptor (beta chain). This sample was taken from a study of technical replicates of blood from a handful of donors. In germline, CDR1 is LNHNV, CDR2 YYDKDF (reference sequence). V dropped 3 bases and J dropped 4; count of bases not matched to a gene: 2. The CDR3 extends over 14 amino acids. Profiling relied on immunoSEQ multiplex PCR, and the TCRdb table lists in-frame clones only, not all of them. The repertoire consists of more than 90,000 clones, with nearly 97% occurring once and the leading ten covering 0.2% to 0.25%. This clonotype was obtained from a human donor in good health. J is TRBJ2-2 and V is TRBV15; 7 bases align to TRBD1. Sample: T cells isolated from PBMCs. CDR3 bases: TGTGCCACCAGCAGCGGGACAGTCACCGGGGAGCTGTTTTTT. Protein sequence: CATSSGTVTGELFF.